The 10 T cell receptor beta chains in this list originate from one sample, sequenced in a study of regulatory T cells in long-lasting Graves disease (dated by TCRdb to 2020 to 2023). This specimen's time point label, per the study, means: newly diagnosed GD, antithyroid drugs for less than 3 months. For both TCR sequencing and RNA sequencing, RNA was extracted from PBMCs using TRIzol. The library was obtained by multiplex PCR. Sequenced on an Illumina HiSeq 4000. TCR beta libraries were built with iRepertoire HTBI primers and Arm-PCR amplification of CDR3 regions. TCRdb itself trimmed the public reads at Q25 with fastp, ran MiXCR and retained productive beta chains. Rows with one shared CDR3 protein collapse into an entry with the most common genes and DNA. The table for this sample lists around 400,000 distinct CDR3 sequences; less than 20% of them were counted only once. Together, the top ten hold about 20% of the sample.

The input for sequencing was peripheral blood mononuclear cells (PBMCs), taken at new diagnosis, from a patient treated with antithyroid drugs. Source of these receptors: a female donor with Graves disease.

This clonotype was counted at least ten times. The chain employs TRBV6-5 and TRBJ2-7, with D possibly TRBD2 on 6 matching bases. The CDR3 has 19 amino acids. Trimming left V 3 bases short and J 0 bases short, with 24 bases between. Germline loops: CDR1 MNHEY, CDR2 SVGAGI. The CDR3 loop is CASSYFPPVSGPGSYEQYF. The CDR3 DNA is TGTGCCAGCAGTTATTTCCCTCCGGTGAGCGGGCCCGGCTCCTACGAGCAGTACTTC.

This clonotype was seen ten or more times. This sequence joins TRBV11-1 and TRBJ2-1; TRBD1 might be the D (5 bases). Trimming cost V 1 base and J 1 base, with 8 bases left between them. Germline V gives CDR1 SGHAT, CDR2 FQDESV (reference sequence). The CDR3 length is 15 residues. The CDR3 here is CASSLDQGSYNEQFF. The CDR3 nucleotides read TGTGCCAGCAGCTTAGACCAGGGTTCCTACAATGAGCAGTTCTTC.

The table lists this clonotype with many counts. The gene calls are TRBV6-1 and TRBJ2-1; 16 bases map to TRBD2. Germline trimming cut 5 bases from V and 7 bases from J; bases unmatched to any gene: 5. Germline CDR1 MNHNS, CDR2 SASEGT. The CDR3 contains 16 residues. CDR3: CASSPGTSGRGNEQFF. CDR3 in DNA: TGTGCCAGCAGTCCGGGGACTAGCGGGAGGGGTAATGAGCAGTTCTTC.

This clonotype was observed many times. This chain links TRBV7-2 with TRBJ1-1; 9 bases match TRBD1. Trimming at V came to 4 bases and at J to 4 bases, leaving 10 bases not matched to a gene. The length of the CDR3 is 16 residues. CDR1 and CDR2 (germline): SGHTA, FQGNSA. The CDR3 DNA reads as TGTGCCAGCAGCTCCAGCCCGGGACAGGGAGGCACTGAAGCTTTCTTT. It is translated as CASSSSPGQGGTEAFF.

This clonotype was counted only a few times. The genes are TRBV12-3 or TRBV12-4 and TRBJ1-2, with 9 bases lining up with TRBD1. V was clipped by 5 bases and J by 2 bases; unmatched bases: 15. The CDR3 spans 18 residues. This chain's CDR3 is CASSTPGGQGLGNYGYTF. DNA of the CDR3: TGTGCCAGCAGTACCCCCGGTGGACAGGGGTTAGGCAACTATGGCTACACCTTC.

This clonotype appeared many times. The chain employs TRBV29-1 and TRBJ1-1; 7 bases match TRBD1. CDR3 length: 13 amino acids. The J segment lost 3 bases and the V segment lost 8 bases, leaving 9 bases of the junction unmatched. Germline assignment: CDR1 SQVTM and CDR2 ANQGSEA. CDR3 nucleotides: TGCAGCACGCAAAGACAGGGAGACACTGAAGCTTTCTTT. It codes for CSTQRQGDTEAFF.

This clonotype was recorded many times. This chain connects TRBV6-1 to TRBJ2-3; 13 positions match TRBD2. J was trimmed by 0 bases and V by 7 bases; bases with no gene match: 13. This CDR3 has 19 residues. Per the germline V gene, CDR1 is MNHNS and CDR2 is SASEGT. This CDR3 is CASTPTGTSGMVSTDTQYF. CDR3 DNA sequence: TGTGCCAGCACCCCCACTGGGACTAGCGGGATGGTGAGCACAGATACGCAGTATTTT.

This clonotype was detected many times. The CDR3 reads CASHLAVSYNEQFF. The CDR3, as DNA: TGTGCCAGCCACCTAGCGGTTTCCTACAATGAGCAGTTCTTC. J is TRBJ2-1 and V is TRBV2, with TRBD2 matching 7 bases. Trimming removed 8 bases from V and 1 base from J; junction bases left unmatched: 5. The length of the CDR3 is 14 residues. Per the germline V gene, CDR1 is SNHLY and CDR2 is FYNNEI.

The V and J genes are TRBV10-3 and TRBJ2-7, with D perhaps TRBD1 (5 bases). Trimming left V 2 bases short and J 5 bases short, with 13 bases between. The CDR3 loop spans 14 amino acids. Germline V gene data show CDR1 as ENHRY and CDR2 as SYGVKD. DNA for the CDR3: TGTGCCATCAGTGAGGACAGACAACGCAACGAGCAGTACTTC. As protein: CAISEDRQRNEQYF.

This clonotype was picked up many times. The rearrangement joins TRBV5-1 to TRBJ1-1; maybe TRBD1 (5 bases). Trimming cost V 6 bases and J 1 base, with 13 bases left between them. The CDR3 has 14 amino acids. Germline CDR1 SGHRS, CDR2 YFSETQ. CDR3 coding DNA: TGCGCCAGCACCCCTGGGGGGACGAACACTGAAGCTTTCTTT. It yields the protein CASTPGGTNTEAFF. The variable domain in full, completed from reference TRBV5-1 and TRBJ1-1, reads KAGVTQTPRYLIKTRGQQVTLSCSPISGHRSVSWYQQTPGQGLQFLFEYFSETQRNKGNFPGRFSGRQFSNSRSEMNVSTLELGDSALYLCASTPGGTNTEAFFGQGTRLTVV.